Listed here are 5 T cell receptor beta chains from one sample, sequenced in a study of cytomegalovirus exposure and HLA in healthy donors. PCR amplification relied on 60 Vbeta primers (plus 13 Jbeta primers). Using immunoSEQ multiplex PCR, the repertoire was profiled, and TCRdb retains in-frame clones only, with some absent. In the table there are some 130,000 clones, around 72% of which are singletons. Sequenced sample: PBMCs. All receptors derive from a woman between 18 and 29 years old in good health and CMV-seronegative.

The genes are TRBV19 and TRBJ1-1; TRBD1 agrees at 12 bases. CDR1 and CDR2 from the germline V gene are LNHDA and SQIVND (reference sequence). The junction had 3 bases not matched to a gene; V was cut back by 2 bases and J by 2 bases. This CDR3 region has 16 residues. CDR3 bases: TGTGCCAGTAGTATATGGGACAGGGGGCAAAACACTGAAGCTTTCTTT. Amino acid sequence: CASSIWDRGQNTEAFF.

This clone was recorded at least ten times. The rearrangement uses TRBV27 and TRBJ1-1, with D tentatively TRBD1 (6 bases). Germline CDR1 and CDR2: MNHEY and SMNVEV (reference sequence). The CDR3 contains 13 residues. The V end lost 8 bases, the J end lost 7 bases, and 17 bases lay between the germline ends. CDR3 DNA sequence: TGTGCCAGCCACCAAAACCTCAGGGGTGAAGCTTTCTTT. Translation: CASHQNLRGEAFF.

CDR3 bases: TGTGCCAGCAGCGCACAACAGGGATTCACAGATACGCAGTATTTT. This codes for CASSAQQGFTDTQYF. J is TRBJ2-3 and V is TRBV9; D might be TRBD1 (6 bases). The CDR3 length is 15 residues. Germline V lookup: CDR1 SGDLS, CDR2 YYNGEE. V was cut by 3 bases and J by 2 bases, with 13 bases left in between. Drawing the rest from reference TRBV9 and TRBJ2-3, the complete variable domain is DSGVTQTPKHLITATGQRVTLRCSPRSGDLSVYWYQQSLDQGLQFLIQYYNGEERAKGNILERFSAQQFPDLHSELNLSSLELGDSALYFCASSAQQGFTDTQYFGPGTRLTVL.

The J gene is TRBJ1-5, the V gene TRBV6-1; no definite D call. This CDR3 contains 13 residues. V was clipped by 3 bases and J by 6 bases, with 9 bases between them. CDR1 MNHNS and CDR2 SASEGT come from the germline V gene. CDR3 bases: TGTGCCAGCAGTGACGAGCCCCCTCAGCCCCAGCATTTT. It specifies CASSDEPPQPQHF.

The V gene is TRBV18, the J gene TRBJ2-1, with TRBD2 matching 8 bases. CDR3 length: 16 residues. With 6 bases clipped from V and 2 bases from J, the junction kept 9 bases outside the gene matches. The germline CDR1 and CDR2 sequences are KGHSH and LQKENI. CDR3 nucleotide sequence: TGTGCCAGCTCCCCGAGCGGGACTAGAACCTACAATGAGCAGTTCTTC. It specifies CASSPSGTRTYNEQFF. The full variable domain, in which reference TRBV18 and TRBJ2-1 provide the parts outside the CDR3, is NAGVMQNPRHLVRRRGQEARLRCSPMKGHSHVYWYRQLPEEGLKFMVYLQKENIIDESGMPKERFSAEFPKEGPSILRIQQVVRGDSAAYFCASSPSGTRTYNEQFFGPGTRLTVL.